A single TCR beta chain is shown here with its context. Its antigen remains unidentified. Collection occurred without any documented infections or immune events in donors. This record comes from a study of identifying expanded T cells in peripheral blood. Study-wide findings and caveats: Clone count variance between roughly 2-week samples rose with total template count. About 1.2 clones differed between technical replicates, versus about 15 and 19 over time.

This CDR3 spans 14 amino acids. CDR1 and CDR2 from the germline V gene are MNHNS and SASEGT. V dropped 2 bases and J dropped 5 bases, with 13 bases sitting between them. The table came from immunoSEQ multiplex PCR; TCRdb's copy has only in-frame clones and leaves some out. This table has roughly 82,000 clones, about 83% appearing once. The origin of this receptor is a person between 18 and 75 years old in good health. This sequence joins TRBV6-1 and TRBJ2-7; weak D call: TRBD1 (5 bases). The sequenced sample consisted of blood. CDR3 region: CASSEWGGWDEQYF. In DNA form, the CDR3 reads TGTGCCAGCAGTGAATGGGGCGGATGGGACGAGCAGTACTTC.